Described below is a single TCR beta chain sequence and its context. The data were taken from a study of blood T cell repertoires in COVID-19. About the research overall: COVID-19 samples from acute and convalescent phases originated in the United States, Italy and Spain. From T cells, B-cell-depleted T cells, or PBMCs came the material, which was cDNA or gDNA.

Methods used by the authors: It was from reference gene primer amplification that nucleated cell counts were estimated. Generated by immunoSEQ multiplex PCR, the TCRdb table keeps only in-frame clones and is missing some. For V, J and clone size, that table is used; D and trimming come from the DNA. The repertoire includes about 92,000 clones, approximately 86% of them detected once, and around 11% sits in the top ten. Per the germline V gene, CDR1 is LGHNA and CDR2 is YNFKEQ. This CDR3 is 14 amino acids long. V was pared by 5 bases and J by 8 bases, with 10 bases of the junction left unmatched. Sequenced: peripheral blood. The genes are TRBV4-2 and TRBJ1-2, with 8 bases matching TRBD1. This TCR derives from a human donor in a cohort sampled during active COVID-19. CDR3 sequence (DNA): TGTGCCAGCAGCTTAGATACGGACAGGGCGGGCTACACCTTC. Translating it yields CASSLDTDRAGYTF.